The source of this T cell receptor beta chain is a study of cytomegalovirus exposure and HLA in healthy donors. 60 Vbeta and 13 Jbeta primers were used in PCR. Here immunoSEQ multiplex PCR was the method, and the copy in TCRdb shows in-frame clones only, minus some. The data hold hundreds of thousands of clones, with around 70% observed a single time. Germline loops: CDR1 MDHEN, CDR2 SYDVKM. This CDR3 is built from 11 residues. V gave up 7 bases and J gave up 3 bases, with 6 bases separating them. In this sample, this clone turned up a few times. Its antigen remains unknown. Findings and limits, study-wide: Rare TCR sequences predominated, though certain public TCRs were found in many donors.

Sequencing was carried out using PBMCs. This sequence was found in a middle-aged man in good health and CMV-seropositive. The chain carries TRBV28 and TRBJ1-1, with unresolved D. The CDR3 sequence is CASTSDTEAFF. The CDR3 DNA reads TGTGCCAGCACCTCGGACACTGAAGCTTTCTTT.